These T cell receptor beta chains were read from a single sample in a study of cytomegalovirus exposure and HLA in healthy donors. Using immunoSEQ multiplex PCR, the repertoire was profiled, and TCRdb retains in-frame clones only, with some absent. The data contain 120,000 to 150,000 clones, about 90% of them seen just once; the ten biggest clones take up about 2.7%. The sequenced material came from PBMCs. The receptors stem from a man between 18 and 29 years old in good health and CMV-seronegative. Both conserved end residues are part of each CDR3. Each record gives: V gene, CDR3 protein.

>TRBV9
CASSGLAGEIGELFF
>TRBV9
CASSATQGQETQYF
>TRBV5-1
CASSLRTGGVDYGYTF
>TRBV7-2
CASSLAGQGAGDTQYF
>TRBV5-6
CASSLAGQVAVANEQFF
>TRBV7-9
CASSLLTAGNTIYF
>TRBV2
CASSGQNSNTGELFF
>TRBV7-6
CASSSQTGSYEQYF
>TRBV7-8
CASSRFPNEQFF
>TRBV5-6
CASSFGHTQYF
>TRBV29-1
CSVVQGPRVGPQHF
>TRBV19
CASSTQDRIANYGYTF
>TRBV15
CATSRDRGNQPQHF
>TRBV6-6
CASSWEGGARETQYF